This paragraph covers one T cell receptor beta chain sequence. The entry originates in a study of preoperative IRX-2 immunotherapy in early breast cancer. TCRdb's table, derived via immunoSEQ multiplex PCR, lists solely in-frame clones and lacks some. The sample records approximately 26,000 clones, approximately 72% being singletons. Documented treatment: preoperative locoregional IRX-2 cytokine immunotherapy. Germline CDR1 is MNHGY and CDR2 is SAAAGT. The length of the CDR3 is 15 residues. V lost 2 bases to trimming and J lost 1 base, with 6 bases between them. The TCR was taken from a human donor with breast cancer. The chain joins TRBV6-8 to TRBJ2-6; D gene unclear. Specimen: lymph node tissue, collected after IRX-2 immunotherapy. Here the CDR3 reads CASSYVVSGANVLTF. The CDR3 coding sequence is TGTGCCAGCAGTTACGTAGTATCTGGGGCCAACGTCCTGACTTTC.